These T cell receptor beta chains were read from a single sample in a study of cytomegalovirus exposure and HLA in healthy donors. Profiling relied on immunoSEQ multiplex PCR, and the TCRdb table lists in-frame clones only, not all of them. The table includes approximately 180,000 clones, about 90% detected once. Sequencing was carried out using PBMCs. These receptors were collected from a girl under three years old in good health and CMV-seronegative. Each CDR3 is given with its conserved first and last residue. The D gene is left open where the match is weak. Clone size is stated in some rows and not others, as once, few, many or a class when expanded.

NA	TRBV19	TRBJ2-7	NA	TGTGCCAGTAGTATCCGGGGAGGCTACGAGCAGTACTTC	CASSIRGGYEQYF
NA	TRBV27	TRBJ2-1	NA	TGTGCCAGCAGTTTCCCCTCACCATCGAACTCGCTTTTCTTC	CASSFPSPSNSLFF
NA	TRBV13	TRBJ2-1	NA	TGTGCCAGCAGCTTCACAGGCCATGAGCAGTTCTTC	CASSFTGHEQFF
NA	TRBV5-8	TRBJ2-1	NA	TGTGCCAGCAGCTTGTTTACCCTAAAATCCGTGAATGAGCAGTTCTTC	CASSLFTLKSVNEQFF
TRBD1	TRBV7-9	TRBJ2-3	NA	TGTGCCGCCTGCCGGGACAGGTCCACAGATACGCAGTATTTT	CAACRDRSTDTQYF
TRBD1	TRBV25-1	TRBJ2-7	NA	TGTGCCAGCAGGGCAGGGGGTACCCTCCACGAGCAGTACTTC	CASRAGGTLHEQYF
NA	TRBV30	TRBJ2-7	NA	TGTGCCTGGGGCTCGGGACTGTCCCCCTACGAGCAGTACTTC	CAWGSGLSPYEQYF
NA	TRBV25-1	TRBJ1-2	NA	TGTGCCAGCAGAAACTCTGCGGGAGGGAGAGGACATGGCTACACCTTC	CASRNSAGGRGHGYTF
TRBD2	TRBV6-5	TRBJ2-1	NA	TGTGCCAGCAGTTCCCTAGCGGGGAACTACAATGAGCAGTTCTTC	CASSSLAGNYNEQFF
NA	TRBV4-1	TRBJ2-7	NA	TGCGCCAGCAGCCAAGGGGCGGAGGCCTACGAGCAGTACTTC	CASSQGAEAYEQYF
TRBD1	TRBV10-2	TRBJ1-2	NA	TGCGCCAGCAGAGACAGGGGGGGAGCTAACTATGGCTACACCTTC	CASRDRGGANYGYTF
TRBD1	TRBV13	TRBJ1-5	NA	TGTGCCAGCAGCTCCGGACAGGGGGCGAGGCAGCCCCAGCATTTT	CASSSGQGARQPQHF
NA	TRBV4-2	TRBJ1-1	NA	TGTGCCAGCAGCCGAAGAGGGGGGAACACTGAAGCTTTCTTT	CASSRRGGNTEAFF
TRBD1	TRBV5-1	TRBJ1-6	NA	TGCGCCAGCAGCTTGTCGACAGGGCGACAGGATAATTCACCCCTCCACTTT	CASSLSTGRQDNSPLHF
NA	TRBV9	TRBJ2-1	few	TGTGCCAGCAGCATAAGGGGGATTGCTTTCAATGAGCAGTTCTTC	CASSIRGIAFNEQFF
NA	TRBV21-1	TRBJ1-1	NA	TGTGCCAGCAGCAAACCGTACAAAATGAACACTGAAGCTTTCTTT	CASSKPYKMNTEAFF
NA	TRBV27	TRBJ2-1	NA	TGTGCCAGCAGCCTAAGGCGGGGACAGCCCTCCTACAATGAGCAGTTCTTC	CASSLRRGQPSYNEQFF
TRBD1	TRBV5-1	TRBJ1-3	NA	TGCGCCAGCAGCTTGTGGACAGGTACACTTGAAGACACCATATATTTT	CASSLWTGTLEDTIYF
TRBD1	TRBV15	TRBJ1-2	NA	TGTGCCACCAGCATCCCAGGGACAGGGGGCTATGGCTACACCTTC	CATSIPGTGGYGYTF
TRBD1	TRBV7-2	TRBJ1-2	NA	TGTGCCAGCAGCTCACCGGCGGTATCTGGGACAGGGGCTAACTATGGCTACACCTTC	CASSSPAVSGTGANYGYTF
NA	TRBV7-9	TRBJ2-7	NA	TGTGCCAGCAGCATAACCACGGACACCTCCTACGAGCAGTACTTC	CASSITTDTSYEQYF
NA	TRBV15	TRBJ1-3	NA	TGTGCCACCAGCAGAGATCGGGGGAGAAACACCATATATTTT	CATSRDRGRNTIYF